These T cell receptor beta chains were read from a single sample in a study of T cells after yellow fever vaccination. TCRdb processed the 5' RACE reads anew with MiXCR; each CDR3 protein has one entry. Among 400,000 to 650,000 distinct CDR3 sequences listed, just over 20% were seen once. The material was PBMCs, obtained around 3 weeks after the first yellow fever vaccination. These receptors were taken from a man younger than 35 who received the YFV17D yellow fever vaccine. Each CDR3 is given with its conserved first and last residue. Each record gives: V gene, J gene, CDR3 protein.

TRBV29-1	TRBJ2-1	CSVTASHEFF
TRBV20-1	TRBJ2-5	CSARRGPGLAARETQYF
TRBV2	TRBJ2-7	CASSEALGGVYEQYF
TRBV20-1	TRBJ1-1	CSASLAGGTGTEAFF
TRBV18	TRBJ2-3	CASSRGTASLDTQYF
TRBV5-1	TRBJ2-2	CATKRTENTGELFF
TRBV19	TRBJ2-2	CASRTPGLDTGELFF
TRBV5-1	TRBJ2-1	CASSLQLTYNEQFF
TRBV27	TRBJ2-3	CASSPANSDTQYF
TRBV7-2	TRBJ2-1	CASSSDRGIYNEQFF
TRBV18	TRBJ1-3	CASSPTGASGNTIYF
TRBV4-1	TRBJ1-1	CASSQDWGVWASTEDFF
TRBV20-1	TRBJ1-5	CSARDPAGGGGGQPQHF
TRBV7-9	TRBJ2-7	CASSLRYTTPSYEQYF
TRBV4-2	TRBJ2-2	CASSHGQRRAGELFF
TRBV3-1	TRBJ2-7	CASALAGNEQYF
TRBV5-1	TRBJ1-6	CASSLSRSPLHF
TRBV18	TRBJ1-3	CASSPFEGATSGNTIYF
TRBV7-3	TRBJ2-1	CASRATDYHEQFF
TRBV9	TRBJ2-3	CASSEASTDTQYF
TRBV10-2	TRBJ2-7	CASSAPRLGYEQYF
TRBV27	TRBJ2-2	CASSFGSSTGELFF